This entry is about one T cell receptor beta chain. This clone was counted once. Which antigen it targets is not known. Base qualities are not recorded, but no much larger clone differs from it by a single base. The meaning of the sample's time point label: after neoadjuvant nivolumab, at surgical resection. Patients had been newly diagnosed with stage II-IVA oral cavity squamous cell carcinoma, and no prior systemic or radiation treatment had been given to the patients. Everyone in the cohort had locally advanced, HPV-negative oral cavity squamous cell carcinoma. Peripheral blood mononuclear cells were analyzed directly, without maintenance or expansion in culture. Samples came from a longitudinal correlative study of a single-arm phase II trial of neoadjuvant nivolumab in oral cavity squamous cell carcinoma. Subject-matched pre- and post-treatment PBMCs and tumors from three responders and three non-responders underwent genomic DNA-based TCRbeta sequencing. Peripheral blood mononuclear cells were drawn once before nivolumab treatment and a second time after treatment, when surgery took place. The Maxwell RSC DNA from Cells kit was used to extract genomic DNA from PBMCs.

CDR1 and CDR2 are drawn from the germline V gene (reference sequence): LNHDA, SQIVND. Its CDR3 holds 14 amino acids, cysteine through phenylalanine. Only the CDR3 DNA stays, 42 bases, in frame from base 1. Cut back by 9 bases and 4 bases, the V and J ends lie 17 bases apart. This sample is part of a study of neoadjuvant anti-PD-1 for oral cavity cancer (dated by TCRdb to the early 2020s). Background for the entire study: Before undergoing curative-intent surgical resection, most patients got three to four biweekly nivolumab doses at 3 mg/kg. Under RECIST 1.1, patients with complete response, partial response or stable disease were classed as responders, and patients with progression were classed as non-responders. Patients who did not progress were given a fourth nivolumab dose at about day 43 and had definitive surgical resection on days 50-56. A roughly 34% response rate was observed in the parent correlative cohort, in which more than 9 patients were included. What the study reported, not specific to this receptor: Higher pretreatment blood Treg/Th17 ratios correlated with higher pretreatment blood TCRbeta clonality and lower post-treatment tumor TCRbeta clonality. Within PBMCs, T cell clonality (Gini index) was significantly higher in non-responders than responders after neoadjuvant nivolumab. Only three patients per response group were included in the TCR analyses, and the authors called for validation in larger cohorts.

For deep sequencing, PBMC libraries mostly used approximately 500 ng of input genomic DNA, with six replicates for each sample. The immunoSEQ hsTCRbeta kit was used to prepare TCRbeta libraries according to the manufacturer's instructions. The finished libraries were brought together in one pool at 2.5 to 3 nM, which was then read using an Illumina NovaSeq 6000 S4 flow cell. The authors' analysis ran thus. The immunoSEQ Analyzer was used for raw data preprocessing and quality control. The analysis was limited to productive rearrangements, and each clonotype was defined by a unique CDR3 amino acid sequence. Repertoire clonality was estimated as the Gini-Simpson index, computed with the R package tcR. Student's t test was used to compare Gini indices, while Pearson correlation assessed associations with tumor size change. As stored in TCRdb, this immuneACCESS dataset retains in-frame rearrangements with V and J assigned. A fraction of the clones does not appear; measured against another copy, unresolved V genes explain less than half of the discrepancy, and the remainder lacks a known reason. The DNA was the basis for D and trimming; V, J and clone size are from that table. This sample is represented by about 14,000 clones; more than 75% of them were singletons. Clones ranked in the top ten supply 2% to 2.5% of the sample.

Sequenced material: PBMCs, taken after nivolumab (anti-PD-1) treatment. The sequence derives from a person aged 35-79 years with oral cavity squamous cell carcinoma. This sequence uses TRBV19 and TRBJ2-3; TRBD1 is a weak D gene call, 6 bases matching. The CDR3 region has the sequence CASRRGSGADTQYF. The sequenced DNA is TGTGCCAGCAGAAGGGGGAGTGGTGCAGATACGCAGTATTTT. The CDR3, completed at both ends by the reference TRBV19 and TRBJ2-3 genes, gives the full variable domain DGGITQSPKYLFRKEGQNVTLSCEQNLNHDAMYWYRQDPGQGLRLIYYSQIVNDFQKGDIAEGYSVSREKKESFPLTVTSAQKNPTAFYLCASRRGSGADTQYFGPGTRLTVL.